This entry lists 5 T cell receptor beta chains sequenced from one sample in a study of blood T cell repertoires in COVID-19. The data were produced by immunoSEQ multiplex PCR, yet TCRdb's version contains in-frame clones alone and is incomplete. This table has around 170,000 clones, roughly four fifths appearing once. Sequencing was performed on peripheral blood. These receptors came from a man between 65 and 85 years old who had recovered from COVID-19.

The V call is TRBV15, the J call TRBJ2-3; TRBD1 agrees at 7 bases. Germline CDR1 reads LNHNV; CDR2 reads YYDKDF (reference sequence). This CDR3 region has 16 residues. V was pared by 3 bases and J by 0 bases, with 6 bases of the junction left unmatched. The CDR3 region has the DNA TGTGCCACCAGCAGCCGGACAGGCAAAAGCACAGATACGCAGTATTTT. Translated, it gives CATSSRTGKSTDTQYF.

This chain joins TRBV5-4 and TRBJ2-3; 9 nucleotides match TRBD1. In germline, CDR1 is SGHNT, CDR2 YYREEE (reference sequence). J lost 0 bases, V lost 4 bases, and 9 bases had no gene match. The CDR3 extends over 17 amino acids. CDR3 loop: CASSPNRDRDSTDTQYF. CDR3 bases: TGTGCCAGCAGCCCAAACCGGGACAGGGATAGCACAGATACGCAGTATTTT. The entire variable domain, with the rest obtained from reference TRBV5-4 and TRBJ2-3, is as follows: ETGVTQSPTHLIKTRGQQVTLRCSSQSGHNTVSWYQQALGQGPQFIFQYYREEENGRGNFPPRFSGLQFPNYSSELNVNALELDDSALYLCASSPNRDRDSTDTQYFGPGTRLTVL.

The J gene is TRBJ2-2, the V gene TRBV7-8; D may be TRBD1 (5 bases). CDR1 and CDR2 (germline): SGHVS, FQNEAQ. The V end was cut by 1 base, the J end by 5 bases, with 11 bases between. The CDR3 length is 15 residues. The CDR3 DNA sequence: TGTGCCAGCAGCTTAGGTCAGGGTTGGACCGGGGAGCTGTTTTTT. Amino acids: CASSLGQGWTGELFF.

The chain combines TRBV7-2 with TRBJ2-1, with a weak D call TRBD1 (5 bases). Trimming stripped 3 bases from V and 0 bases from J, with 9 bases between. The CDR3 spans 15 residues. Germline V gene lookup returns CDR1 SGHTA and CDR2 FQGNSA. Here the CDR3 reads CASSFDRRSYNEQFF. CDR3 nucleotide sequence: TGTGCCAGCAGCTTCGACAGACGCTCCTACAATGAGCAGTTCTTC.

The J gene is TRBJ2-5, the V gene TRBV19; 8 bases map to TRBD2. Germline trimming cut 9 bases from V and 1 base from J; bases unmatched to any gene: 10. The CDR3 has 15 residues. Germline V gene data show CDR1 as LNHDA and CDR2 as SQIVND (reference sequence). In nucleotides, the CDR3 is TGTGCCAGCAAACCTACTAGCGGAACCCAAGAGACCCAGTACTTC. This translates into CASKPTSGTQETQYF. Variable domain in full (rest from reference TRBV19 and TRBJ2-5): DGGITQSPKYLFRKEGQNVTLSCEQNLNHDAMYWYRQDPGQGLRLIYYSQIVNDFQKGDIAEGYSVSREKKESFPLTVTSAQKNPTAFYLCASKPTSGTQETQYFGPGTRLLVL.